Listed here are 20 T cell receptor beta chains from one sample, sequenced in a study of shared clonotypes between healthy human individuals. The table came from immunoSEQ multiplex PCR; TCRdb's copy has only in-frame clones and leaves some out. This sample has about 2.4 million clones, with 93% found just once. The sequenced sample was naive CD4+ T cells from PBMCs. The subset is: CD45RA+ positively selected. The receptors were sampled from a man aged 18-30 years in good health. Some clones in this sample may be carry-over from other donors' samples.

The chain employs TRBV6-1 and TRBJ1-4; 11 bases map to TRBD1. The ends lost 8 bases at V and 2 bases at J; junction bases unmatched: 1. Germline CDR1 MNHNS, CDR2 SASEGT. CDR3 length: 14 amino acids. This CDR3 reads CASGDRGTNEKLFF. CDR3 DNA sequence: TGTGCCAGCGGGGACAGGGGGACTAATGAAAAACTGTTTTTT.

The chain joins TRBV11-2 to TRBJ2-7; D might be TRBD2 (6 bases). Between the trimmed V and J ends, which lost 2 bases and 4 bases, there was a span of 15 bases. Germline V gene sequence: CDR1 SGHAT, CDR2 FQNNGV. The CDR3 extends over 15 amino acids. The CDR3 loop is CASSLTAGGEYEQYF. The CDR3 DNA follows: TGTGCCAGCAGCTTAACGGCCGGGGGAGAGTACGAGCAGTACTTC. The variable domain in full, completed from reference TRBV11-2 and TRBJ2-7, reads EAGVAQSPRYKIIEKRQSVAFWCNPISGHATLYWYQQILGQGPKLLIQFQNNGVVDDSQLPKDRFSAERLKGVDSTLKIQPAKLEDSAVYLCASSLTAGGEYEQYFGPGTRLTVT.

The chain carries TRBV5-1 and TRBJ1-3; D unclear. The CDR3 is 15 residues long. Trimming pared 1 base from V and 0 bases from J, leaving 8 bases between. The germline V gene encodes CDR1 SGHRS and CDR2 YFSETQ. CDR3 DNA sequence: TGCGCCAGCAGCTTGTCCCTCCTCTCTGGAAACACCATATATTTT. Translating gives CASSLSLLSGNTIYF.

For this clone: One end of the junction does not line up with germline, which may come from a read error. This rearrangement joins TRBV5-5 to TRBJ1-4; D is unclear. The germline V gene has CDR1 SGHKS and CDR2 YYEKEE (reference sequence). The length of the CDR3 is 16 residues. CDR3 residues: CASSLAVSTTYEKLFF. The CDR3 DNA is TGTGCCAGCAGCTTAGCGGTTTCAACAACTTATGAAAAACTGTTTTTT.

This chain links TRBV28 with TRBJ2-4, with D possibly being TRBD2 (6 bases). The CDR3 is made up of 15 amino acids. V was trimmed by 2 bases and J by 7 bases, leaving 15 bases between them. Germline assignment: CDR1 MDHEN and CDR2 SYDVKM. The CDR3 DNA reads TGTGCCAGCAGTTTACCTTCCTACGCGGGGAACATTCAGTACTTC. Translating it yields CASSLPSYAGNIQYF.

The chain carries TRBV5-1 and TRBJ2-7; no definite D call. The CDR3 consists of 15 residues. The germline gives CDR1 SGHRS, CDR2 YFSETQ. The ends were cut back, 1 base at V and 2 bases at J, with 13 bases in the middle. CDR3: CASSLLTGAPYEQYF. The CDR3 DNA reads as TGCGCCAGCAGCTTGTTAACGGGCGCTCCCTACGAGCAGTACTTC.

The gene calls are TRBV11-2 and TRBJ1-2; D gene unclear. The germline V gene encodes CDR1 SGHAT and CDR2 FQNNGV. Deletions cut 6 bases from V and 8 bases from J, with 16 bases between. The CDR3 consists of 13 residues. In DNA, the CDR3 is TGTGCCAGCAGTTTAACAGCAGGAGGAGGCTACACCTTC. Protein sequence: CASSLTAGGGYTF.

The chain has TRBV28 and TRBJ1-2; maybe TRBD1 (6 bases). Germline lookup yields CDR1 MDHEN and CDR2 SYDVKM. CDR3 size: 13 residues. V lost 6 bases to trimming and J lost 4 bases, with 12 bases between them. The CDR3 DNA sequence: TGTGCCAGCAGCCACAGGGATGGCTATGGCTACACCTTC. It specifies CASSHRDGYGYTF.

This chain's CDR3 is CASSAGGSSPYNEQFF. For the CDR3, the DNA is TGTGCCAGCAGCGCTGGCGGGAGTTCCCCCTACAATGAGCAGTTCTTC. The rearrangement uses TRBV13 and TRBJ2-1, with 7 nucleotides matching TRBD2. V gave up 5 bases and J gave up 2 bases; unmatched junction bases: 9. The CDR3 totals 16 residues. Germline V gives CDR1 PRHDT, CDR2 FYEKMQ (reference sequence).

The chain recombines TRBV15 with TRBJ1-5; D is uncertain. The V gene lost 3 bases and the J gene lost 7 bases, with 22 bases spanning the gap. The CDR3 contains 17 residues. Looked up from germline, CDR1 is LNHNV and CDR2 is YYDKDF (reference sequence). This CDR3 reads CATSSADRTRIGQPQHF. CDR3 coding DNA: TGTGCCACCAGCAGTGCCGATCGGACCAGAATCGGGCAGCCCCAGCATTTT.

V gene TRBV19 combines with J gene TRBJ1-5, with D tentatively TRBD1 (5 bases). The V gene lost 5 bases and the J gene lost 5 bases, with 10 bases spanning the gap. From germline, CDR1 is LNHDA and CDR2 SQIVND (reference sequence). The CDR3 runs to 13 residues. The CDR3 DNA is TGTGCCAGTAGTGGGGGAAATTATCAGCCCCAGCATTTT. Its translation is CASSGGNYQPQHF. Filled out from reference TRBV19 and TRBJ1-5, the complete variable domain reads DGGITQSPKYLFRKEGQNVTLSCEQNLNHDAMYWYRQDPGQGLRLIYYSQIVNDFQKGDIAEGYSVSREKKESFPLTVTSAQKNPTAFYLCASSGGNYQPQHFGDGTRLSIL.

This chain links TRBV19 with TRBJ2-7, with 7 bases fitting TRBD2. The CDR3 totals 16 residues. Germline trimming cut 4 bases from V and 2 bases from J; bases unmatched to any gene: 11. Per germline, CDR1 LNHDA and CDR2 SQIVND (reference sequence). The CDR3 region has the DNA TGTGCCAGTAGTAGCAGGATGCCTAGCGGCGCCTACGAGCAGTACTTC. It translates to CASSSRMPSGAYEQYF.

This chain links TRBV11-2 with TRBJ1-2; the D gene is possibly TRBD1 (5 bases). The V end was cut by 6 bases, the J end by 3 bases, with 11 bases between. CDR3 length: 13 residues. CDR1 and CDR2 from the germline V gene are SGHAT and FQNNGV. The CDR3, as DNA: TGTGCCAGCAGTCCGGGGGGGGACTATGGCTACACCTTC. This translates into CASSPGGDYGYTF.

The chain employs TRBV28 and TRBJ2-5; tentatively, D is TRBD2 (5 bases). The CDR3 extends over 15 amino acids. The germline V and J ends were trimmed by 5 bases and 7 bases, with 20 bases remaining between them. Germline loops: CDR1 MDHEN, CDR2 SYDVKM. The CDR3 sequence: CASSLFITRGGTQYF. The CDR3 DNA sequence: TGTGCCAGCAGTCTATTCATTACTAGAGGTGGGACCCAGTACTTC.

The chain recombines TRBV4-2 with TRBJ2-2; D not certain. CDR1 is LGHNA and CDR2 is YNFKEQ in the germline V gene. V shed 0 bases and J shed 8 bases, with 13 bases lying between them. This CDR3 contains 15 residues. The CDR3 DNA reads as TGTGCCAGCAGCCAAGAACCGGCAGGAGAAGGGGAGCTGTTTTTT. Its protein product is CASSQEPAGEGELFF.

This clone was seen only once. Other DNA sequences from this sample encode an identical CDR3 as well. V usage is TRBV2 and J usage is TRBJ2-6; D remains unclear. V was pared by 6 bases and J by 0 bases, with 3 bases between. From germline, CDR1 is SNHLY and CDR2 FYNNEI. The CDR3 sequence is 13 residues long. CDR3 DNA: TGTGCCAGCAGAAACTCTGGGGCCAACGTCCTGACTTTC. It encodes CASRNSGANVLTF.

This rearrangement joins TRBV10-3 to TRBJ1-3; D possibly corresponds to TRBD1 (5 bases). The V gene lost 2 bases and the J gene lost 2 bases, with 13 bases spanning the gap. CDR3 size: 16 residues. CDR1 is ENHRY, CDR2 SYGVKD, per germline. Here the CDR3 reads CAISEPRRATGNTIYF. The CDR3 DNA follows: TGTGCCATCAGTGAGCCCCGCAGGGCCACTGGAAACACCATATATTTT.

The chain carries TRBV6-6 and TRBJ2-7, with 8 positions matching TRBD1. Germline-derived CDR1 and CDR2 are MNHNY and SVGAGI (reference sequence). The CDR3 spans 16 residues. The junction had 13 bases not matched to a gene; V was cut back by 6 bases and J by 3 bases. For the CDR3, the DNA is TGTGCCAGCAGCTCTCAGACAGGGGTGACCCTCTACGAGCAGTACTTC. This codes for CASSSQTGVTLYEQYF.

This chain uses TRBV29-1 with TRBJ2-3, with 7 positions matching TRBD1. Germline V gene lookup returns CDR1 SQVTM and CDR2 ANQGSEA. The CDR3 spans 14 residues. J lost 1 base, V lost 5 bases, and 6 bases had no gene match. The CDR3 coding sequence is TGCAGCGTTAGTCATGGACAGGGCACAGATACGCAGTATTTT. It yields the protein CSVSHGQGTDTQYF.

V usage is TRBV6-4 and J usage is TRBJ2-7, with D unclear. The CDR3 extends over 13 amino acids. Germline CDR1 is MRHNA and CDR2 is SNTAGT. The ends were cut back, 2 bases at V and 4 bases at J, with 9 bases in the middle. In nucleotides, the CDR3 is TGTGCCAGCAGTGACGGGCAGTCTTACGAGCAGTACTTC. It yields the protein CASSDGQSYEQYF.